This T cell receptor beta chain is drawn from a study of blood T cell repertoires in COVID-19. The CDR3 contains 18 residues. V shed 1 base and J shed 3 bases, with 21 bases lying between them. Germline V gives CDR1 SEHNR, CDR2 FQNEAQ (reference sequence). Method: immunoSEQ multiplex PCR; TCRdb's copy keeps in-frame clones and lacks some. Of over 200,000 clones in the sample, roughly 91% were seen once. The source material was PBMCs or T cells enriched from blood (not recorded which). The TCR sequence derives from a man in his forties who had recovered from COVID-19. This chain uses TRBV7-9 with TRBJ1-1, with D possibly being TRBD1 (6 bases). CDR3 protein: CASSLDDGDILQDTEAFF. The CDR3 DNA follows: TGTGCCAGCAGCTTAGACGATGGGGACATACTTCAAGACACTGAAGCTTTCTTT.